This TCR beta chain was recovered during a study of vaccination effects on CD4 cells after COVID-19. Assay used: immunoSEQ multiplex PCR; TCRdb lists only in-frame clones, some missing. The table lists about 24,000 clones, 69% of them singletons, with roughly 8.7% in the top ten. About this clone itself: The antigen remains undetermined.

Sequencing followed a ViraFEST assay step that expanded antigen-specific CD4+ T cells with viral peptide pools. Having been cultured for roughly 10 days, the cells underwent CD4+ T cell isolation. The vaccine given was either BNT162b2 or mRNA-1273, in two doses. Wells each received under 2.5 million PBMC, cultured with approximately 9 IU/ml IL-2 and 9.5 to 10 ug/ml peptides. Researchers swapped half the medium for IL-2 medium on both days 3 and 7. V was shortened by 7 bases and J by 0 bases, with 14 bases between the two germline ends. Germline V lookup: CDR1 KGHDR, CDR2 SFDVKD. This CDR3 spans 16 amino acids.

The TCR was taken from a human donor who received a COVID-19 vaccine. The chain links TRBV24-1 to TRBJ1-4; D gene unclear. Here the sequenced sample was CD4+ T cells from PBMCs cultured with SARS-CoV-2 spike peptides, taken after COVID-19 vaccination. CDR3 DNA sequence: TGTGCCACCAGAGCCGAGATCACTGCAACTAATGAAAAACTGTTTTTT. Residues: CATRAEITATNEKLFF.